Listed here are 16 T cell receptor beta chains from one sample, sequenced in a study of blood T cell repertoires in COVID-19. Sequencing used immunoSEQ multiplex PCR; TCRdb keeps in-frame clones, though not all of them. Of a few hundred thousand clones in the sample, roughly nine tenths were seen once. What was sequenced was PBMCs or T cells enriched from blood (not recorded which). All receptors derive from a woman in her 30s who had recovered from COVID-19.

The CDR3 coding sequence is TGCGCCAGCAGCTTACAGACTAGCGGAGCACAAGAGACCCAGTACTTC. It yields the protein CASSLQTSGAQETQYF. The genes are TRBV5-1 and TRBJ2-5, with 9 bases fitting TRBD2. The CDR3 consists of 16 residues. CDR1 and CDR2 (germline): SGHRS, YFSETQ. The V gene end was trimmed by 2 bases and the J gene end by 2 bases; junction bases not matched to a gene: 7.

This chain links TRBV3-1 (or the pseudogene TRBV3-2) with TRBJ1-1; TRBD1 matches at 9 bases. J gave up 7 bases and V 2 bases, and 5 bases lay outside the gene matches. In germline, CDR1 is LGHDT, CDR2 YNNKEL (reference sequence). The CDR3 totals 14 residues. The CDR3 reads CASSQPTGGGEAFF. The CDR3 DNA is TGTGCCAGCAGCCAACCAACAGGGGGCGGTGAAGCTTTCTTT.

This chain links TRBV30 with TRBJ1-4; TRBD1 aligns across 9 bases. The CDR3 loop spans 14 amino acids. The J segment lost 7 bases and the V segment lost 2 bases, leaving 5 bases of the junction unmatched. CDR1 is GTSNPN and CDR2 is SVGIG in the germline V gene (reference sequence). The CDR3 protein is CAWSPGQGGEKLFF. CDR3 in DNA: TGTGCCTGGAGTCCGGGACAGGGTGGTGAAAAACTGTTTTTT. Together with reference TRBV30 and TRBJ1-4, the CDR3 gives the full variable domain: SQTIHQWPATLVQPVGSPLSLECTVEGTSNPNLYWYRQAAGRGLQLLFYSVGIGQISSEVPQNLSASRPQDRQFILSSKKLLLSDSGFYLCAWSPGQGGEKLFFGSGTQLSVL.

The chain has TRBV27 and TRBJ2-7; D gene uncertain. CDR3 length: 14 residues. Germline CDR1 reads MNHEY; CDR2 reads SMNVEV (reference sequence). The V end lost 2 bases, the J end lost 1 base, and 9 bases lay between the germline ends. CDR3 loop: CASSLGDGSYEQYF. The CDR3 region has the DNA TGTGCCAGCAGTTTAGGAGACGGTTCCTACGAGCAGTACTTC.

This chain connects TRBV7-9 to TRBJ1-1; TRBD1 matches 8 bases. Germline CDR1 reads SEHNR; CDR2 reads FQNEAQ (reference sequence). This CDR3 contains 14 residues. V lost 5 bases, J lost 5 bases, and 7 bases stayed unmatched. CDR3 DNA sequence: TGTGCCAGCAGCCCTTGGACAGGGAAAACTGAAGCTTTCTTT. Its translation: CASSPWTGKTEAFF.

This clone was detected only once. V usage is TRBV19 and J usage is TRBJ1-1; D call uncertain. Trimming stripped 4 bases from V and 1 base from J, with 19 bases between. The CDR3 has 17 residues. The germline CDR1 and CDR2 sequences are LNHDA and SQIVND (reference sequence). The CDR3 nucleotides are TGTGCCAGTAGTAGACTGGAGTACGGGGAATGGAACACTGAAGCTTTCTTT. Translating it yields CASSRLEYGEWNTEAFF.

CDR3 nucleotides: TGTGCCAGCAGGGCCATGGAGGACTATAACTATGGCTACACCTTC. It specifies CASRAMEDYNYGYTF. This chain joins TRBV28 and TRBJ1-2; D gene unclear. The CDR3 has 15 amino acids. Germline V gene sequence: CDR1 MDHEN, CDR2 SYDVKM. Trimming pared 6 bases from V and 1 base from J, leaving 15 bases between.

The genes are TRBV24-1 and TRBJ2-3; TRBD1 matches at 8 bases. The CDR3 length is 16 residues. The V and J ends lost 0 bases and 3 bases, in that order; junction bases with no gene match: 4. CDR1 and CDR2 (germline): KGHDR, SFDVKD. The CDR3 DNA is TGTGCCACCAGTGATTTGGAGGACAGGGCGACAGATACGCAGTATTTT. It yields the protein CATSDLEDRATDTQYF.

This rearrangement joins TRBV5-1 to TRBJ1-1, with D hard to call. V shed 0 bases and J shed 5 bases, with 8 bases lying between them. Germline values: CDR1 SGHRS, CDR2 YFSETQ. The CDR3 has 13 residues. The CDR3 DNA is TGCGCCAGCAGCTTGGGTCCGGGAACTGAAGCTTTCTTT. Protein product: CASSLGPGTEAFF. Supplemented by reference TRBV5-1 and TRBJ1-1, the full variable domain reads KAGVTQTPRYLIKTRGQQVTLSCSPISGHRSVSWYQQTPGQGLQFLFEYFSETQRNKGNFPGRFSGRQFSNSRSEMNVSTLELGDSALYLCASSLGPGTEAFFGQGTRLTVV.

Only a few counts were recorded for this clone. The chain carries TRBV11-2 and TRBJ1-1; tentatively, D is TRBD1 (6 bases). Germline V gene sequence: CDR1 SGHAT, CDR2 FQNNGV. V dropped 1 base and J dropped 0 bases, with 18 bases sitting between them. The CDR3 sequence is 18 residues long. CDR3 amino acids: CASSLGVRGGKLNTEAFF. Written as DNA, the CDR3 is TGTGCCAGCAGCTTAGGCGTTAGGGGGGGGAAACTGAACACTGAAGCTTTCTTT.

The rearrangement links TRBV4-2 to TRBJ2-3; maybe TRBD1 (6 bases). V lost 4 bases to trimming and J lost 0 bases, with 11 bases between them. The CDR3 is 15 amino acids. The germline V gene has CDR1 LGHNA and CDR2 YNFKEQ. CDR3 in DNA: TGTGCCAGCAGCCTAATCAGGGGTAGCACAGATACGCAGTATTTT. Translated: CASSLIRGSTDTQYF.

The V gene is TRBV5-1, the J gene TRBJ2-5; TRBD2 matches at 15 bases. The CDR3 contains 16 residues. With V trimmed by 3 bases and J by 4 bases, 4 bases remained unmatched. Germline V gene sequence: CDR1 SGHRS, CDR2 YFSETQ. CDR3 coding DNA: TGCGCCAGCAGCTCGGGACTAGCGGGGGGAATAGAGACCCAGTACTTC. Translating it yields CASSSGLAGGIETQYF. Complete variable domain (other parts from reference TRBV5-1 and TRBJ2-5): KAGVTQTPRYLIKTRGQQVTLSCSPISGHRSVSWYQQTPGQGLQFLFEYFSETQRNKGNFPGRFSGRQFSNSRSEMNVSTLELGDSALYLCASSSGLAGGIETQYFGPGTRLLVL.

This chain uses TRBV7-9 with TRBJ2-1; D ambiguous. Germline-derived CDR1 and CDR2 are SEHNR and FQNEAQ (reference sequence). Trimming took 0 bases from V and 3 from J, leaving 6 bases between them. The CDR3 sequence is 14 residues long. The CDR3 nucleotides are TGTGCCAGCAGCTTAGCGCGAGGCTACAATGAGCAGTTCTTC. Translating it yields CASSLARGYNEQFF. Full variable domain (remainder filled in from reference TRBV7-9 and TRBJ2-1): DTGVSQNPRHKITKRGQNVTFRCDPISEHNRLYWYRQTLGQGPEFLTYFQNEAQLEKSRLLSDRFSAERPKGSFSTLEIQRTEQGDSAMYLCASSLARGYNEQFFGPGTRLTVL.

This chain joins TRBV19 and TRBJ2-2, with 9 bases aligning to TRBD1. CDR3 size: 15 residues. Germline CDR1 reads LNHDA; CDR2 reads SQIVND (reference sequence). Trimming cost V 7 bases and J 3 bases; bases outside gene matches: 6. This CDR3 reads CASTKQGADTGELFF. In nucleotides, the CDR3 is TGTGCCAGTACCAAACAGGGGGCAGACACCGGGGAGCTGTTTTTT.

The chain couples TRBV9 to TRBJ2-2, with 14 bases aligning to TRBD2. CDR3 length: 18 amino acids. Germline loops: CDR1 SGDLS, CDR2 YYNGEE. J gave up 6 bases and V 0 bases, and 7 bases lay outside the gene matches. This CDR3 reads CASSVATSGGVFAGELFF. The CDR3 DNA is TGTGCCAGCAGCGTAGCGACTAGCGGGGGGGTATTCGCCGGGGAGCTGTTTTTT. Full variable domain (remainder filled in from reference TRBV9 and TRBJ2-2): DSGVTQTPKHLITATGQRVTLRCSPRSGDLSVYWYQQSLDQGLQFLIQYYNGEERAKGNILERFSAQQFPDLHSELNLSSLELGDSALYFCASSVATSGGVFAGELFFGEGSRLTVL.

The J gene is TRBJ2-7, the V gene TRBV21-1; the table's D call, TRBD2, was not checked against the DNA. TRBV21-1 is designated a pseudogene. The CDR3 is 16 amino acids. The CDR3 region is CASSKEFQRSPTGQYF. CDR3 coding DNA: TGTGCCAGCAGCAAAGAGTTTCAGAGAAGCCCTACGGGGCAGTACTTC.